This note documents a single T cell receptor beta chain sequence. The antigen is undetermined. The sample is drawn from a study of identical twins. Study-level points and caveats: Insertion counts were lower in abundant cord blood beta clonotypes, a trend that memory repertoires did not show.

The CDR3 has 15 amino acids. The germline CDR1 and CDR2 sequences are DFQATT and SNEGSKA (reference sequence). The V gene lost 1 base and the J gene lost 9 bases, with 16 bases spanning the gap. cDNA molecules carried unique molecular identifiers, and template switching added a universal primer site. Via MiXCR, TCRdb re-called the 5' RACE reads, giving one row per CDR3 protein. Of some 270,000 distinct CDR3 sequences listed, about 8.5% are singletons. The same data also went into a second study, on yellow fever vaccine responses in identical twins.

This TCR was recovered from a young woman in good health. The material sequenced was CD8+ T cells sorted from blood. This chain uses TRBV20-1 with TRBJ1-6, with D uncertain. The CDR3 nucleotides are TGCAGTGCTAGAGGGTCGATCTGGGTTACTTCACCCCTCCACTTT. This encodes CSARGSIWVTSPLHF.